What follows are 32 T cell receptor beta chains derived from one specimen sequenced in a study of human T cells and chemical hapten exposure. The sample's time point: pre-sensitization, week 0. Noted treatment: therapeutic diphenylcyclopropenone sensitization with weekly scalp DPC. Each CDR3 protein is one row after TCRdb ran MiXCR on the RACE reads. There are 40,000 to 50,000 distinct CDR3 sequences in the sample; 12% occur only once, and 5.7% lies in the top ten. This material consisted of whole blood, taken in connection with sensitization to the hapten diphenylcyclopropenone (DPC). The receptor source for this set is a woman under 40 with alopecia areata. Some clones in this sample may be carry-over from other donors' samples.

A few counts support this clonotype. The chain uses TRBV7-2 and TRBJ1-1, with D unclear. V was shortened by 3 bases and J by 5 bases, with 1 base between the two germline ends. Germline assignment: CDR1 SGHTA and CDR2 FQGNSA. The CDR3 length is 10 residues. For the CDR3, the DNA is TGTGCCAGCAGCTTTACTGAAGCTTTCTTT. Protein: CASSFTEAFF.

V is TRBV28 and J is TRBJ2-7, with TRBD2 matching 15 bases. The germline CDR1 and CDR2 sequences are MDHEN and SYDVKM. J gave up 2 bases and V 6 bases, and 8 bases lay outside the gene matches. CDR3 length: 17 residues. CDR3 in amino acids: CASSRLGLAGGAYEQYF. In DNA form, the CDR3 reads TGTGCCAGCAGCCGACTAGGACTAGCGGGAGGGGCCTACGAGCAGTACTTC.

The chain couples TRBV19 to TRBJ2-4, with D perhaps assigned TRBD1 or TRBD2 (6 bases each). Between the trimmed V and J ends, which lost 5 bases and 6 bases, there was a span of 14 bases. The CDR3 contains 14 residues. CDR1 is LNHDA, CDR2 SQIVND, per germline (reference sequence). The CDR3 loop reads CASSDDRRGNIQYF. The CDR3 DNA sequence: TGTGCCAGTAGTGACGACAGGAGGGGAAACATTCAGTACTTC.

Ten or more counts support this clonotype. The rearrangement uses TRBV28 and TRBJ2-3, with D possibly matching TRBD2 (6 bases). CDR1 and CDR2 (germline): MDHEN, SYDVKM. V lost 5 bases and J lost 1, with 16 bases in between. The CDR3 runs 16 residues. CDR3 sequence (DNA): TGTGCCAGCAGTCCGAGGAGGGCGGGTGGCACAGATACGCAGTATTTT. Translated, it gives CASSPRRAGGTDTQYF.

This clonotype was recorded a few times. This chain connects TRBV5-1 to TRBJ2-7; perhaps D is TRBD1 or TRBD2 (5 bases each). There are 13 residues in the CDR3. Per the germline V gene, CDR1 is SGHRS and CDR2 is YFSETQ. The V gene lost 6 bases and the J gene lost 4 bases, with 14 bases spanning the gap. The CDR3 nucleotides are TGCGCCAGCACACAGGACGGAGGATACGAGCAGTACTTC. Translating it yields CASTQDGGYEQYF. Filled out from reference TRBV5-1 and TRBJ2-7, the complete variable domain reads KAGVTQTPRYLIKTRGQQVTLSCSPISGHRSVSWYQQTPGQGLQFLFEYFSETQRNKGNFPGRFSGRQFSNSRSEMNVSTLELGDSALYLCASTQDGGYEQYFGPGTRLTVT.

Many counts were recorded for this clonotype. This sequence joins TRBV6-2 or TRBV6-3 and TRBJ2-3; D is unclear. V was clipped by 5 bases and J by 5 bases, with 5 bases between them. Germline V gene data show CDR1 as MNHEY and CDR2 as SVGEGT. The CDR3 is 11 amino acids. This CDR3 reads CASSDGDTQYF. The CDR3, as DNA: TGTGCCAGCAGTGATGGAGATACGCAGTATTTT.

This clonotype was detected only once. This chain links TRBV29-1 with TRBJ1-5; possibly TRBD1 for D (5 bases). CDR3 length equals 12 residues. Per germline, CDR1 SQVTM and CDR2 ANQGSEA. CDR3 sequence (DNA): TGCGGCGCCGGGACCCACAATCAGCCCCAGCATTTT. This codes for CGAGTHNQPQHF.

This clonotype was seen repeatedly, ten times or more. The V call is TRBV29-1, the J call TRBJ2-5; TRBD2 agrees at 15 bases. The V gene end was trimmed by 5 bases and the J gene end by 1 base; junction bases not matched to a gene: 14. The germline V gene encodes CDR1 SQVTM and CDR2 ANQGSEA. The CDR3 totals 19 residues. CDR3 sequence (DNA): TGCAGCGTTACACGGAGGAGGACTAGCGGGAGGGCCCCCCAAGAGACCCAGTACTTC. Translation gives CSVTRRRTSGRAPQETQYF.

This clonotype was seen a few times. V usage is TRBV6-5 and J usage is TRBJ1-3; TRBD1 might be the D (6 bases). Germline assignment: CDR1 MNHEY and CDR2 SVGAGI. With 6 bases removed from V and 0 bases from J, the gap between germline ends came to 9 bases. The CDR3 is 14 amino acids. The CDR3 protein is CASRTGYSGNTIYF. CDR3 nucleotide sequence: TGTGCCAGCAGGACAGGTTACTCTGGAAACACCATATATTTT.

The chain is built from TRBV5-1 and TRBJ2-2; D gene uncertain. The CDR3 loop spans 16 amino acids. The germline CDR1 and CDR2 sequences are SGHRS and YFSETQ. V was shortened by 2 bases and J by 1 base, with 12 bases between the two germline ends. The CDR3 region has the DNA TGCGCCAGCAGCTTTTTAGTTTCAGGGAACACCGGGGAGCTGTTTTTT. This gives the protein CASSFLVSGNTGELFF.

This clonotype was counted at least ten times. The chain carries TRBV9 and TRBJ1-5; unclear D gene. Germline values: CDR1 SGDLS, CDR2 YYNGEE. Trimming cost V 0 bases and J 2 bases, with 9 bases left between them. The CDR3 is 15 residues long. The DNA of the CDR3 is TGTGCCAGCAGCGTAGACAGCATAGGCAATCAGCCCCAGCATTTT. Amino acid sequence: CASSVDSIGNQPQHF. Combining the CDR3 with reference TRBV9 and TRBJ1-5 gives the whole variable domain DSGVTQTPKHLITATGQRVTLRCSPRSGDLSVYWYQQSLDQGLQFLIQYYNGEERAKGNILERFSAQQFPDLHSELNLSSLELGDSALYFCASSVDSIGNQPQHFGDGTRLSIL.

This clonotype occurred a few times. CDR3 nucleotide sequence: TGTGCCAGCAGCGTACTGGGGGGCAATCAGCCCCAGCATTTT. Residues: CASSVLGGNQPQHF. The chain joins TRBV9 to TRBJ1-5, with D possibly TRBD1 on 5 matching bases. CDR3 length equals 14 residues. Deletions cut 1 base from V and 2 bases from J, with 7 bases between. Germline V gene sequence: CDR1 SGDLS, CDR2 YYNGEE. Full variable domain (rest looked up from reference TRBV9 and TRBJ1-5): DSGVTQTPKHLITATGQRVTLRCSPRSGDLSVYWYQQSLDQGLQFLIQYYNGEERAKGNILERFSAQQFPDLHSELNLSSLELGDSALYFCASSVLGGNQPQHFGDGTRLSIL.

This clonotype turned up a few times. This chain connects TRBV28 to TRBJ1-2; D call uncertain. Germline V gene data show CDR1 as MDHEN and CDR2 as SYDVKM. The CDR3 spans 14 residues. V was shortened by 8 bases and J by 5 bases, with 18 bases between the two germline ends. The CDR3 coding sequence is TGTGCCAGCTTTTCCCGGAGCAAACTTTATGGCTACACCTTC. Its translation is CASFSRSKLYGYTF.

This clonotype showed up just a few times. CDR3 loop: CSAKGSSYNEQFF. Here the CDR3 DNA reads TGCAGTGCTAAGGGGAGCTCCTACAATGAGCAGTTCTTC. The chain combines TRBV20-1 with TRBJ2-1; D possibly uses TRBD1 or TRBD2 (5 bases each). Germline loops: CDR1 DFQATT, CDR2 SNEGSKA (reference sequence). The CDR3 loop spans 13 amino acids. V shed 4 bases and J shed 0 bases, with 7 bases lying between them.

This clonotype occurred many times. V usage is TRBV7-3 and J usage is TRBJ1-6; tentatively, D is TRBD1 (6 bases). The ends were cut back, 3 bases at V and 10 bases at J, with 16 bases in the middle. The CDR3 runs 15 residues. Germline lookup yields CDR1 SGHTA and CDR2 FQGTGA. CDR3 coding DNA: TGTGCCAGCAGCTTGGACAGCCCGTCCCGATCACCCCTCCACTTT. It yields the protein CASSLDSPSRSPLHF. The variable domain in full, with the rest retrieved from reference TRBV7-3 and TRBJ1-6, is GAGVSQTPSNKVTEKGKYVELRCDPISGHTALYWYRQSLGQGPEFLIYFQGTGAADDSGLPNDRFFAVRPEGSVSTLKIQRTERGDSAVYLCASSLDSPSRSPLHFGNGTRLTVT.

This clonotype appeared a few times. The rearrangement links TRBV28 to TRBJ2-3; 7 nucleotides match TRBD2. CDR3 length: 13 residues. J was trimmed by 6 bases and V by 7 bases; bases with no gene match: 7. Germline V lookup: CDR1 MDHEN, CDR2 SYDVKM. The CDR3 protein is CASKASGMDTQYF. CDR3 DNA: TGTGCCAGCAAGGCTAGCGGAATGGATACGCAGTATTTT. The variable domain in full, with the rest retrieved from reference TRBV28 and TRBJ2-3, is DVKVTQSSRYLVKRTGEKVFLECVQDMDHENMFWYRQDPGLGLRLIYFSYDVKMKEKGDIPEGYSVSREKKERFSLILESASTNQTSMYLCASKASGMDTQYFGPGTRLTVL.

The genes are TRBV4-3 and TRBJ2-7; D might be TRBD1 (5 bases). V lost 1 base and J 3 bases, leaving 13 bases between the germline ends. This CDR3 contains 15 residues. CDR1 LGHNA and CDR2 YSLEER come from the germline V gene. DNA for the CDR3: TGCGCCAGCAGCCAAGCGTCAGGGATCTTCTACGAGCAGTACTTC. Translation gives CASSQASGIFYEQYF.

Worth noting for this clonotype: Compared with germline, one end of the junction differs, possibly owing to a read error. The chain joins TRBV20-1 to TRBJ1-2, with D possibly TRBD1 on 5 matching bases. Germline lookup yields CDR1 DFQATT and CDR2 SNEGSKA (reference sequence). There are 9 residues in the CDR3. The CDR3 sequence: CRTRDAVAF. In DNA form, the CDR3 reads TGCAGAACCCGGGACGCTGTCGCCTTC.

The V call is TRBV7-2, the J call TRBJ2-3; D unclear. This CDR3 spans 13 amino acids. CDR1 and CDR2 from the germline V gene are SGHTA and FQGNSA. The V end lost 1 base, the J end lost 3 bases, and 5 bases lay between the germline ends. The CDR3 is CASSLELTDTQYF. The CDR3 coding sequence is TGTGCCAGCAGCTTAGAGCTTACAGATACGCAGTATTTT. Variable domain in full (rest from reference TRBV7-2 and TRBJ2-3): GAGVSQSPSNKVTEKGKDVELRCDPISGHTALYWYRQSLGQGLEFLIYFQGNSAPDKSGLPSDRFSAERTGGSVSTLTIQRTQQEDSAVYLCASSLELTDTQYFGPGTRLTVL.

The sample holds many counts of this clonotype. The chain carries TRBV27 and TRBJ1-1, with unresolved D. The CDR3 has 14 amino acids. Trimming removed 5 bases from V and 4 bases from J, with 14 bases in between. Germline lookup yields CDR1 MNHEY and CDR2 SMNVEV (reference sequence). The CDR3 loop is CASSPSRRTTEAFF. DNA for the CDR3: TGTGCCAGCAGTCCGTCTCGGAGGACCACTGAAGCTTTCTTT.

This clonotype was observed a few times. The chain uses TRBV29-1 and TRBJ1-2; D gene unclear. CDR1 is SQVTM and CDR2 is ANQGSEA in the germline V gene. The CDR3 is 11 amino acids. CDR3 protein: CRPPRPYGYTF. CDR3 nucleotide sequence: TGCAGACCTCCCCGGCCCTATGGCTACACCTTC.

This clonotype was seen only a few times. Here the CDR3 reads CASSPGIETSVNLDEQFF. Here the CDR3 DNA reads TGTGCCAGCAGCCCCGGAATTGAGACTAGCGTAAATCTGGATGAGCAGTTCTTC. The chain uses TRBV11-1 and TRBJ2-1, with 8 bases that match TRBD2. Losses at the gene ends were 5 bases for V and 8 bases for J; bases not matched to a gene: 20. This CDR3 has 18 residues. Per the germline V gene, CDR1 is SGHAT and CDR2 is FQDESV (reference sequence).

In DNA form, the CDR3 reads TGCAGCGTTGGTAGGCGTGGGGGGACCTCCTACGAGCAGTACTTC. It specifies CSVGRRGGTSYEQYF. The chain employs TRBV29-1 and TRBJ2-7; D possibly corresponds to TRBD2 (6 bases). V lost 4 bases, J lost 0 bases, and 16 bases lay in between. CDR3 length: 15 residues. The V gene's germline CDR1 is SQVTM and CDR2 ANQGSEA.

CDR3 nucleotide sequence: TGTGCCATCAACCCCGGGACAGAAAATGAAAAACTGTTTTTT. Its translation: CAINPGTENEKLFF. The chain joins TRBV19 to TRBJ1-4; TRBD1 matches 7 bases. The CDR3 length is 14 residues. CDR1 and CDR2 from the germline V gene are LNHDA and SQIVND (reference sequence). Trimming cost V 10 bases and J 5 bases; bases outside gene matches: 10.

This chain connects TRBV18 to TRBJ2-2; the D gene is possibly TRBD2 (5 bases). This CDR3 comprises 13 residues. CDR1 and CDR2 (germline): KGHSH, LQKENI. Trimming removed 5 bases at V and 4 bases at J, with 8 bases between. CDR3 coding DNA: TGTGCCAGCTCAACCGGAGGCACCGGGGAGCTGTTTTTT. Its translation: CASSTGGTGELFF.

The gene calls are TRBV3-1 and TRBJ2-5, with D perhaps matching TRBD2 (6 bases). Germline V gives CDR1 LGHDT, CDR2 YNNKEL (reference sequence). The CDR3 is 15 residues long. V was pared by 3 bases and J by 4 bases, with 15 bases between. CDR3 in DNA: TGTGCCAGCAGCCATCGGCGGGGAGGTCCAGAGACCCAGTACTTC. Translated, it gives CASSHRRGGPETQYF.

The table lists this clonotype with many counts. This sequence joins TRBV7-3 and TRBJ2-7; tentatively, D is TRBD2 (5 bases). The CDR3 contains 13 residues. Looked up from germline, CDR1 is SGHTA and CDR2 is FQGTGA. V lost 1 base to trimming and J lost 7 bases, with 11 bases between them. This CDR3 reads CASSLNPSGEQYF. The CDR3 DNA reads as TGTGCCAGCAGCTTAAATCCCTCGGGAGAGCAGTACTTC.

This chain connects TRBV9 to TRBJ2-7, with D perhaps assigned TRBD1 or TRBD2 (5 bases each). CDR3 length: 15 residues. V lost 0 bases and J 4 bases, leaving 14 bases between the germline ends. Germline assignment: CDR1 SGDLS and CDR2 YYNGEE. CDR3 bases: TGTGCCAGCAGCGTAGGGGGCGGGTGGCTATACGAGCAGTACTTC. This translates into CASSVGGGWLYEQYF.

This clonotype occurred many times. This chain links TRBV11-2 with TRBJ2-5; 8 positions match TRBD2. V was clipped by 5 bases and J by 3 bases; unmatched bases: 11. The V gene's germline CDR1 is SGHAT and CDR2 FQNNGV. This CDR3 has 16 amino acids. This chain's CDR3 is CASSHNPGTSEETQYF. The CDR3 coding sequence is TGTGCCAGCAGCCACAACCCCGGGACTAGTGAAGAGACCCAGTACTTC.

The sample holds many counts of this clonotype. The rearrangement links TRBV12-3 or TRBV12-4 to TRBJ1-3; 8 bases are shared with TRBD1. The length of the CDR3 is 14 residues. The V gene end was trimmed by 6 bases and the J gene end by 8 bases; junction bases not matched to a gene: 9. CDR3 sequence (DNA): TGTGCCAGCAGAGGAGGACAGGGAGGCCACACCATATATTTT. Translated: CASRGGQGGHTIYF.

This clonotype has at least ten counts. V gene TRBV18 combines with J gene TRBJ2-1, with TRBD1 as a possible D gene (5 bases). Per germline, CDR1 KGHSH and CDR2 LQKENI. The CDR3 consists of 13 residues. The V and J ends lost 4 bases and 3 bases respectively, with 7 bases between them. The CDR3 loop is CASSLDSYNEQFF. In DNA, the CDR3 is TGTGCCAGCTCACTCGACAGCTACAATGAGCAGTTCTTC.

The CDR3 reads CASSLGTVSRNEQFF. CDR3 in DNA: TGTGCCAGCAGCCTAGGGACCGTGTCTAGAAATGAGCAGTTCTTC. The V gene is TRBV7-2, the J gene TRBJ2-1, with D perhaps matching TRBD1 or TRBD2 (5 bases each). Germline V gene data show CDR1 as SGHTA and CDR2 as FQGNSA. Deletions cut 5 bases from V and 7 bases from J, with 18 bases between. CDR3 size: 15 residues.